Detailed here is one T cell receptor (beta chain). Germline CDR1 is SGHRS and CDR2 is YFSETQ. This CDR3 region has 15 residues. Trimming took 4 bases from V and 8 from J, leaving 18 bases between them. Profiled with immunoSEQ multiplex PCR; TCRdb holds only in-frame clones, not every one. The sample lists roughly 65,000 clones, 80% occurring once. The sample originates from a study of OX40 agonist ivuxolimab in advanced cancers. This sequence was found in an adult with an advanced solid tumor such as melanoma, head and neck, liver or kidney cancer. V and J are TRBV5-1 and TRBJ1-4, with D possibly being TRBD1 (6 bases). The sample in question was CD4+ or CD8+ T cells sorted from blood, obtained in a trial of the OX40 agonist ivuxolimab. The DNA of the CDR3 is TGCGCCAGCAGCGCCGGAACAGGGCTGCGGGAAAAACTGTTTTTT. Translating gives CASSAGTGLREKLFF.